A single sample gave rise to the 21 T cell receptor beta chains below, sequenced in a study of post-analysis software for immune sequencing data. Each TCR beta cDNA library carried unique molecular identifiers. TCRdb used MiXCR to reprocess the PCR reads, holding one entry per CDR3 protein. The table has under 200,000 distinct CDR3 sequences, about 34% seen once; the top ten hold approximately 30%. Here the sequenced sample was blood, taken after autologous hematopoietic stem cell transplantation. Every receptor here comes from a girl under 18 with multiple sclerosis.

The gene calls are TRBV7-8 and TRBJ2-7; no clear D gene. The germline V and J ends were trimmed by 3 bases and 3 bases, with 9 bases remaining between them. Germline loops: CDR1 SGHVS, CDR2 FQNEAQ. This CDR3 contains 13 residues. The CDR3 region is CASSLQRDYEQYF. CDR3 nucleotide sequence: TGTGCCAGCAGCTTGCAAAGGGACTACGAGCAGTACTTC.

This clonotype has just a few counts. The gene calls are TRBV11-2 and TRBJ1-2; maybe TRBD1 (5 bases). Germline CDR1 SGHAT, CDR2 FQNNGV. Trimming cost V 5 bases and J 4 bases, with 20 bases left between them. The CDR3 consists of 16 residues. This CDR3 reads CASSPSWGVGGYGYTF. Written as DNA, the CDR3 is TGTGCCAGCAGCCCCTCTTGGGGGGTCGGCGGCTATGGCTACACCTTC.

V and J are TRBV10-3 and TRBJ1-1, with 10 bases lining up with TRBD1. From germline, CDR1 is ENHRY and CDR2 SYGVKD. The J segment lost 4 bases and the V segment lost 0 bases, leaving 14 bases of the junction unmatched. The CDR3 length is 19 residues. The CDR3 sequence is CAISESTRTGGYDGTEAFF. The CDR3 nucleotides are TGTGCCATCAGTGAGTCGACTCGGACAGGGGGGTATGACGGCACTGAAGCTTTCTTT.

The CDR3 DNA reads TGTGCCAGCAGTGACGACTACAATGAGCAGTTCTTC. The encoded protein is CASSDDYNEQFF. This sequence joins TRBV2 and TRBJ2-1, with D unresolved. This CDR3 contains 12 residues. Trimming removed 3 bases at V and 3 bases at J, with 3 bases between. Germline V CDR1 and CDR2: SNHLY, FYNNEI.

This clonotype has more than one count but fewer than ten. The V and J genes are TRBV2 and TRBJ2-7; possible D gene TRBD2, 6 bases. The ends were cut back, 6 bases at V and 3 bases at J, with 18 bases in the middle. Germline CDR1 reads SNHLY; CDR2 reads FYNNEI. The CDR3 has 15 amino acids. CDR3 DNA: TGTGCCAGCAGCCCAAGACTAGTCTCGGGCTACGAGCAGTACTTC. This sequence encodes CASSPRLVSGYEQYF.

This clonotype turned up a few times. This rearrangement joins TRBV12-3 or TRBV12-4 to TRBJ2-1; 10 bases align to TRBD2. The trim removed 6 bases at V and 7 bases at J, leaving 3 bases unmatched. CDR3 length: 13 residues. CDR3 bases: TGTGCCAGCAGAGGACTAGCGGAAAATGAGCAGTTCTTC. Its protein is CASRGLAENEQFF.

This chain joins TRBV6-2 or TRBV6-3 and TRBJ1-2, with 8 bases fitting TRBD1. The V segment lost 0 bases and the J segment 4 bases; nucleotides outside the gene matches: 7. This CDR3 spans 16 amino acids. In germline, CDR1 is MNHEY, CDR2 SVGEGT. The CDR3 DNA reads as TGTGCCAGCAGTTACTCGAGGGACAGGATTACCTATGGCTACACCTTC. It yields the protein CASSYSRDRITYGYTF.

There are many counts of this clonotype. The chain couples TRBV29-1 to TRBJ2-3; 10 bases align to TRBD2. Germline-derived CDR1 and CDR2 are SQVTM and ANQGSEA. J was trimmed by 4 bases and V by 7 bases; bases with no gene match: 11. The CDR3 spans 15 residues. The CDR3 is CSASDPSGRPDTQYF. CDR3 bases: TGCAGCGCCTCTGATCCTAGCGGGAGACCAGATACGCAGTATTTT.

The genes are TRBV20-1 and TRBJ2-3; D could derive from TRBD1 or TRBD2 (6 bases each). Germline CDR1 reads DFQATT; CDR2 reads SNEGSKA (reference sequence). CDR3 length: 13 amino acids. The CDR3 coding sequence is TGCACCGCTGGGGGGCTTAGCACAGATACGCAGTATTTT. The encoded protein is CTAGGLSTDTQYF.

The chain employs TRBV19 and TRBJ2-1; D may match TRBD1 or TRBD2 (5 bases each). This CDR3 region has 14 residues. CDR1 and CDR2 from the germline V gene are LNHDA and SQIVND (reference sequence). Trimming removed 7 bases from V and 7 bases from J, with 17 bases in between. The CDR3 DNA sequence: TGTGCCAGTACGGATACGGGACGGGTGAATGAGCAGTTCTTC. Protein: CASTDTGRVNEQFF.

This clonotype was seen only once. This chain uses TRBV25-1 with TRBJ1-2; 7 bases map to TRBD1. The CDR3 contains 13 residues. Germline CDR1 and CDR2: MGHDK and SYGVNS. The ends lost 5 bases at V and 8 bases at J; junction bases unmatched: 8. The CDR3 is CASSTTGAQGYTF. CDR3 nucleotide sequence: TGTGCCAGCAGTACTACAGGGGCCCAAGGCTACACCTTC.

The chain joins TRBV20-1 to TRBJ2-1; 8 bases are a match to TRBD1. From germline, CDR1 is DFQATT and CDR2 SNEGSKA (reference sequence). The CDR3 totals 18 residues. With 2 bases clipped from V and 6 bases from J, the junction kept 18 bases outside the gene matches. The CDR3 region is CSARIIFVDRGEGNEQFF. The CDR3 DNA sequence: TGCAGTGCTAGAATCATTTTCGTCGACAGGGGAGAGGGCAATGAGCAGTTCTTC.

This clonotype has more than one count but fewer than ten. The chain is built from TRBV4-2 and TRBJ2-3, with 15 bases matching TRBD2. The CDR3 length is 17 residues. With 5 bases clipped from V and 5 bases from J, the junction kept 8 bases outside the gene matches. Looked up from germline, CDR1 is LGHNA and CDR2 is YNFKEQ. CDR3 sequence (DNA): TGTGCCAGCAGCGAAGGACTAGCGGGAGGGAAAGGAGATACGCAGTATTTT. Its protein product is CASSEGLAGGKGDTQYF.

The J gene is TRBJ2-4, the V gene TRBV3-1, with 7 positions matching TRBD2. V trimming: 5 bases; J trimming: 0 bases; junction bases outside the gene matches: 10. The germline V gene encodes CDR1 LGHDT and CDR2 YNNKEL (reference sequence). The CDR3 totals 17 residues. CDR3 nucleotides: TGTGCCAGCAGCTCACACCGAGCGGGATTAGCCAAAAACATTCAGTACTTC. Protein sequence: CASSSHRAGLAKNIQYF.

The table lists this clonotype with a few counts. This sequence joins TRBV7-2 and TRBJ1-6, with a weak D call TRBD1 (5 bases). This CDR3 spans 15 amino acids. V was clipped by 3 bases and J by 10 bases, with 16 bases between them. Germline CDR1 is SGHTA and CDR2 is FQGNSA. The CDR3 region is CASSFGAVIGSPLHF. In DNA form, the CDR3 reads TGTGCCAGCAGCTTTGGGGCCGTAATAGGATCACCCCTCCACTTT.

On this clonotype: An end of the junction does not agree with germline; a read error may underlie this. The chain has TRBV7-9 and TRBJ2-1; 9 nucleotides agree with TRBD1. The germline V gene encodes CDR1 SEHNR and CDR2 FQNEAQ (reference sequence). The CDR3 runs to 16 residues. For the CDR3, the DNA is TGTTCCAGCAGCTTCATTACAGGGGGCCCCTACAATGAGCAGTTCTTC. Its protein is CSSSFITGGPYNEQFF.

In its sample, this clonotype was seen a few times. The CDR3 DNA reads as TGTGCCAGCACCCGCGGGGGACGCTCACCCCTCCACTTT. It yields the protein CASTRGGRSPLHF. The J gene is TRBJ1-6, the V gene TRBV11-2; D perhaps matches TRBD1 (5 bases). Germline V gives CDR1 SGHAT, CDR2 FQNNGV. CDR3 length: 13 amino acids. The V end was cut by 7 bases, the J end by 10 bases, with 14 bases between.

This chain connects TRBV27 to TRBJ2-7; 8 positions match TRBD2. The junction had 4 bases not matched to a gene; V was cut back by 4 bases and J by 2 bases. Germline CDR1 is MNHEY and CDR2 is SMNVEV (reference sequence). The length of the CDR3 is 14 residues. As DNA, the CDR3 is TGTGCCAGCAGTTGGTCAGCGGGAGCCTACGAGCAGTACTTC. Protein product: CASSWSAGAYEQYF.

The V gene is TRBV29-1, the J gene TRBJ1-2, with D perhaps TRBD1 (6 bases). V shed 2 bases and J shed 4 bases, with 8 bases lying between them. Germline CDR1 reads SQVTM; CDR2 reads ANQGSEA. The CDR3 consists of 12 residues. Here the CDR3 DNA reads TGCAGCGTTGAACAGGGGCCCTATGGCTACACCTTC. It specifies CSVEQGPYGYTF. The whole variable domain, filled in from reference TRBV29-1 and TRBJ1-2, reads SAVISQKPSRDICQRGTSLTIQCQVDSQVTMMFWYRQQPGQSLTLIATANQGSEATYESGFVIDKFPISRPNLTFSTLTVSNMSPEDSSIYLCSVEQGPYGYTFGSGTRLTVV.

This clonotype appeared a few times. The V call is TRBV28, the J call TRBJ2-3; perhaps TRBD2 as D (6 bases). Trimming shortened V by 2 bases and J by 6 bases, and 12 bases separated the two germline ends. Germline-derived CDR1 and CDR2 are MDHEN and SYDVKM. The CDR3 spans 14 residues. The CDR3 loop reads CASSLAGFRDTQYF. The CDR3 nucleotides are TGTGCCAGCAGTTTAGCGGGATTTAGGGATACGCAGTATTTT.

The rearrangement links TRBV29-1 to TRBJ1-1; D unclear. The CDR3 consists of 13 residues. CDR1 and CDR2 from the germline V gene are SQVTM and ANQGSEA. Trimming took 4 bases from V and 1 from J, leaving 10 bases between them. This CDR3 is CSVGNSPNTEAFF. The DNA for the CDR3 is TGCAGCGTTGGGAACAGCCCGAACACTGAAGCTTTCTTT.